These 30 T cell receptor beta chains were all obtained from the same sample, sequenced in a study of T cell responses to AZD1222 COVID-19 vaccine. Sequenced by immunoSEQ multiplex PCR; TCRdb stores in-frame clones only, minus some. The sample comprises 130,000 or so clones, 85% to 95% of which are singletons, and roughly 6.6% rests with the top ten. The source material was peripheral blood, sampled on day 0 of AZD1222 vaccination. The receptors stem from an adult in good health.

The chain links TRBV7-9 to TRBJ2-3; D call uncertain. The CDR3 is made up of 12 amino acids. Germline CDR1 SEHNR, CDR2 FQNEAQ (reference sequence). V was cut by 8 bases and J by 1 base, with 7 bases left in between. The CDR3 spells CASGPGTDTQYF. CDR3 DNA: TGTGCCAGCGGGCCTGGCACAGATACGCAGTATTTT.

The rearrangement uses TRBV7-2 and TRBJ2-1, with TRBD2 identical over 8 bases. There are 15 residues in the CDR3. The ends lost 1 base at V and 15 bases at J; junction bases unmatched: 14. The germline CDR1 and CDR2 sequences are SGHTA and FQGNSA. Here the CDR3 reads CASSLGTSQMAPGFF. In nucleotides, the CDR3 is TGTGCCAGCAGCTTAGGGACTAGCCAGATGGCGCCAGGGTTCTTC.

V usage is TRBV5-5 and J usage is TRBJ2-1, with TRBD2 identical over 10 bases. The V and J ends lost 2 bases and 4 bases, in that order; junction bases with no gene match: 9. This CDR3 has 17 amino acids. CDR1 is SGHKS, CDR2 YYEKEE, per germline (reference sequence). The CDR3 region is CASSLRLAGSLYNEQFF. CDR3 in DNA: TGTGCCAGCAGCTTAAGACTAGCGGGCTCATTATACAATGAGCAGTTCTTC.

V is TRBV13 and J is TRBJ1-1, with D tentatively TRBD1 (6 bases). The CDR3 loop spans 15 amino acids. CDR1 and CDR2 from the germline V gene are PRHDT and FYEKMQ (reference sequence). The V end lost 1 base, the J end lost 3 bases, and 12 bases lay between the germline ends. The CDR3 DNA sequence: TGTGCCAGCAGCTTAGTTACAGGGAGTCACACTGAAGCTTTCTTT. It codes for CASSLVTGSHTEAFF.

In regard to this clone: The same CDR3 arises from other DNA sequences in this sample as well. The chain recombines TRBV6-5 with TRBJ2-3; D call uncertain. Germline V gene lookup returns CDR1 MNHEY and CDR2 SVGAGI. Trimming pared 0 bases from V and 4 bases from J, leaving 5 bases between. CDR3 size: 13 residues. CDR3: CASSYSISDTQYF. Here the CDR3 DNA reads TGTGCCAGCAGTTACTCGATTTCAGATACGCAGTATTTT.

The CDR3 spells CASSSGASGSLSYEQYF. The CDR3 bases are TGTGCCAGCAGCTCAGGGGCTAGCGGGTCCCTCTCCTACGAGCAGTACTTC. The gene calls are TRBV11-2 and TRBJ2-7, with 8 bases fitting TRBD2. V lost 4 bases to trimming and J lost 0 bases; unmatched junction nucleotides: 11. The germline CDR1 and CDR2 sequences are SGHAT and FQNNGV. The CDR3 is made up of 17 amino acids.

The chain's CDR3 is CASTPPEGTEAFF. The DNA of the CDR3 is TGTGCCAGCACCCCCCCGGAAGGAACTGAAGCTTTCTTT. The chain joins TRBV6-5 to TRBJ1-1; no clear D. The germline V and J ends were trimmed by 7 bases and 5 bases, with 14 bases remaining between them. CDR1 is MNHEY and CDR2 is SVGAGI in the germline V gene. The CDR3 contains 13 residues.

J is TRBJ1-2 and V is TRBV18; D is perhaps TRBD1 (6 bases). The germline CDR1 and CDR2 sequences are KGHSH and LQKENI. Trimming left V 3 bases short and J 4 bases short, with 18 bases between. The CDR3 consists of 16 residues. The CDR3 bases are TGTGCCAGCTCACCGCCCACGACAGGAAGGAGCTATGGCTACACCTTC. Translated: CASSPPTTGRSYGYTF. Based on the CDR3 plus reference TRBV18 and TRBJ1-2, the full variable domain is NAGVMQNPRHLVRRRGQEARLRCSPMKGHSHVYWYRQLPEEGLKFMVYLQKENIIDESGMPKERFSAEFPKEGPSILRIQQVVRGDSAAYFCASSPPTTGRSYGYTFGSGTRLTVV.

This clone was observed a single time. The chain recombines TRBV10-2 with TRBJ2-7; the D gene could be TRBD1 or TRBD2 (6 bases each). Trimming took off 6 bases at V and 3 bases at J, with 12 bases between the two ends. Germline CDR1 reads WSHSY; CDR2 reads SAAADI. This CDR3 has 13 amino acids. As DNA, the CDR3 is TGCGCCAGCAGGGAGGGACATTACTACGAGCAGTACTTC. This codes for CASREGHYYEQYF.

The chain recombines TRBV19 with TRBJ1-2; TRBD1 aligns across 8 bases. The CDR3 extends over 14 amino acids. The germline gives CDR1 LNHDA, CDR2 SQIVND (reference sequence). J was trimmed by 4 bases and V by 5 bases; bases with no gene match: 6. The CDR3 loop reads CASSGRQGSYGYTF. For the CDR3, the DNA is TGTGCCAGTAGTGGACGACAGGGGAGCTATGGCTACACCTTC.

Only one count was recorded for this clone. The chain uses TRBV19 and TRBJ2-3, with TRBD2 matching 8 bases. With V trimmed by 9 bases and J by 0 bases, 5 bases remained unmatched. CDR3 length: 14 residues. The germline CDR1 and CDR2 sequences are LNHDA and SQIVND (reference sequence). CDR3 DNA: TGTGCCAGCAATAGCGGGACTAGCACAGATACGCAGTATTTT. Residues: CASNSGTSTDTQYF.

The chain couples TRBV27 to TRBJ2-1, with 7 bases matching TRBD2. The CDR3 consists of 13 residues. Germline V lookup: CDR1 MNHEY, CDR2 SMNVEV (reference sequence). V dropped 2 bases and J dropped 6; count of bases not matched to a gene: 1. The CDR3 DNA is TGTGCCAGCAGTTTAGGGGGGGTCAATGAGCAGTTCTTC. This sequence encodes CASSLGGVNEQFF.

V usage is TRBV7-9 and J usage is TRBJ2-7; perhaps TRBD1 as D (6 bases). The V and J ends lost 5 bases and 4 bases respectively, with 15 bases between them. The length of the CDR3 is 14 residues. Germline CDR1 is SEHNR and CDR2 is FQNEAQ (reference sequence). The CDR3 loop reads CASSRTEMAYEQYF. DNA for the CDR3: TGTGCCAGCAGCCGGACAGAAATGGCGTACGAGCAGTACTTC.

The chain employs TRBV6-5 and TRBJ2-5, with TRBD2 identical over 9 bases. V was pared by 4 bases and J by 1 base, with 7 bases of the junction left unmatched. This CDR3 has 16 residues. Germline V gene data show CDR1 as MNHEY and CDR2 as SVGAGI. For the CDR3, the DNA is TGTGCCAGCAGTTCCGACCGACTAGCGGCCCAAGAGACCCAGTACTTC. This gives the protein CASSSDRLAAQETQYF.

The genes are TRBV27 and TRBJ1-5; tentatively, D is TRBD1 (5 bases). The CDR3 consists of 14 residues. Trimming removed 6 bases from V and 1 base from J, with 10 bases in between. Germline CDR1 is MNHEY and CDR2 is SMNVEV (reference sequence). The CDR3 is CASSTRDSNQPQHF. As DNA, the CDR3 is TGTGCCAGCAGCACCCGGGACAGCAATCAGCCCCAGCATTTT.

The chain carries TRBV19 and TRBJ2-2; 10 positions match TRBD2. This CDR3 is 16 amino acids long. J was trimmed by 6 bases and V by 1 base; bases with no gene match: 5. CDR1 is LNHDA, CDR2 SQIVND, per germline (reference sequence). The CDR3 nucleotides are TGTGCCAGTAGTATAGTCCCTAGCGGGAGTCCCGGGGAGCTGTTTTTT. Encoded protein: CASSIVPSGSPGELFF. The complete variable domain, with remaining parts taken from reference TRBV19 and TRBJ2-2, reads DGGITQSPKYLFRKEGQNVTLSCEQNLNHDAMYWYRQDPGQGLRLIYYSQIVNDFQKGDIAEGYSVSREKKESFPLTVTSAQKNPTAFYLCASSIVPSGSPGELFFGEGSRLTVL.

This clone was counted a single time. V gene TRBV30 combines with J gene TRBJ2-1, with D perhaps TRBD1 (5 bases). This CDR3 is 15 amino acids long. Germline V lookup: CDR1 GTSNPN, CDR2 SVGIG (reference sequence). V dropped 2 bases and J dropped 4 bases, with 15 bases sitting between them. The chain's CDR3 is CAWSHRLDRYNEQFF. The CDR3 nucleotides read TGTGCCTGGAGTCACCGACTCGACAGATACAATGAGCAGTTCTTC.

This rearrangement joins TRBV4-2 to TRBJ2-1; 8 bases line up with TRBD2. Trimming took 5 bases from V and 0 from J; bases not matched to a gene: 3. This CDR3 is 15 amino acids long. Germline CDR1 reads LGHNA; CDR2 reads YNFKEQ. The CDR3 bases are TGTGCCAGCAGCGCGAGCGGGAGCTCCTACAATGAGCAGTTCTTC. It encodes CASSASGSSYNEQFF.

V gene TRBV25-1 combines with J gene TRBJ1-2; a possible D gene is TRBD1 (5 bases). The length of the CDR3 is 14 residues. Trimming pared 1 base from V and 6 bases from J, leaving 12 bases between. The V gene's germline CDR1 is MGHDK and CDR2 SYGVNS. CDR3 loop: CASSEFMGGDGYTF. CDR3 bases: TGTGCCAGCAGTGAATTTATGGGGGGGGATGGCTACACCTTC.

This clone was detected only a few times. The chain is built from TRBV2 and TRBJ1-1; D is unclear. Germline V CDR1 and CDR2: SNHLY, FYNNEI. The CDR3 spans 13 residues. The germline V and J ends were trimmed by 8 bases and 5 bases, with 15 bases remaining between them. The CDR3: CASGNLGTTEAFF. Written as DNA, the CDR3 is TGTGCCAGCGGGAATCTCGGAACAACTGAAGCTTTCTTT.

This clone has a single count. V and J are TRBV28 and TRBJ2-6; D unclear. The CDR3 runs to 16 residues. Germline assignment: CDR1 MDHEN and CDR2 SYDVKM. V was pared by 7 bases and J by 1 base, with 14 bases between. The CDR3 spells CASNPASRSGANVLTF. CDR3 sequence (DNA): TGTGCCAGCAACCCGGCCAGCCGATCTGGGGCCAACGTCCTGACTTTC.

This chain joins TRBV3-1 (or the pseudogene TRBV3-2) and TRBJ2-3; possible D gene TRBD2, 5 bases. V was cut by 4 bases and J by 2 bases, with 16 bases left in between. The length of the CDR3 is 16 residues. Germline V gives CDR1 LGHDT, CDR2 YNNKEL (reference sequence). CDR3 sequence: CASSRNGGGTTDTQYF. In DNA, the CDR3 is TGTGCCAGCAGCCGAAATGGAGGCGGTACCACAGATACGCAGTATTTT.

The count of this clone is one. The CDR3 loop is CASSKIQGARGSGAFF. In nucleotides, the CDR3 is TGTGCCAGCAGTAAGATCCAGGGGGCGCGCGGTTCAGGAGCTTTCTTT. The chain joins TRBV3-1 (or the pseudogene TRBV3-2) to TRBJ1-1; 8 nucleotides match TRBD1. CDR1 is LGHDT, CDR2 YNNKEL, per germline (reference sequence). This CDR3 contains 16 residues. The junction had 19 bases not matched to a gene; V was cut back by 6 bases and J by 10 bases.

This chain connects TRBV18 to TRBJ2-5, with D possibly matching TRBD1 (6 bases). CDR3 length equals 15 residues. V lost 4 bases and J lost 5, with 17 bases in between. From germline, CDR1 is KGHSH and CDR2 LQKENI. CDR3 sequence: CASSLRVRGGETQYF. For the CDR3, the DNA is TGTGCCAGCTCACTAAGGGTCAGGGGCGGGGAGACCCAGTACTTC.

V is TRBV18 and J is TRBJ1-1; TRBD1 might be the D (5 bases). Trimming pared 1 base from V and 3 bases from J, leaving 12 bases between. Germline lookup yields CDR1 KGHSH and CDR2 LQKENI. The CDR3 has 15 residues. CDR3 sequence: CASSPQGRLDTEAFF. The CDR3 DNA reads TGTGCCAGCTCACCACAGGGACGACTTGACACTGAAGCTTTCTTT. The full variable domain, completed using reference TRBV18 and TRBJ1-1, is NAGVMQNPRHLVRRRGQEARLRCSPMKGHSHVYWYRQLPEEGLKFMVYLQKENIIDESGMPKERFSAEFPKEGPSILRIQQVVRGDSAAYFCASSPQGRLDTEAFFGQGTRLTVV.

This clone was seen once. The CDR3 region has the DNA TGTGCCAGCAGCCCGAATCGGGCAGATACGCAGTATTTT. This encodes CASSPNRADTQYF. This rearrangement joins TRBV7-9 to TRBJ2-3; unclear D gene. There are 13 residues in the CDR3. CDR1 and CDR2 from the germline V gene are SEHNR and FQNEAQ (reference sequence). V was cut by 5 bases and J by 4 bases, with 10 bases left in between.

CDR3 nucleotide sequence: TGTGCCAGCAGCTTAGCGGGGGCAGGGAACACTGAAGCTTTCTTT. Its protein product is CASSLAGAGNTEAFF. The rearrangement links TRBV7-2 to TRBJ1-1, with a weak D call TRBD1 (6 bases). In germline, CDR1 is SGHTA, CDR2 FQGNSA. Trimming left V 0 bases short and J 1 base short, with 9 bases between. The CDR3 spans 15 residues. Combining the CDR3 with reference TRBV7-2 and TRBJ1-1 gives the whole variable domain GAGVSQSPSNKVTEKGKDVELRCDPISGHTALYWYRQSLGQGLEFLIYFQGNSAPDKSGLPSDRFSAERTGGSVSTLTIQRTQQEDSAVYLCASSLAGAGNTEAFFGQGTRLTVV.

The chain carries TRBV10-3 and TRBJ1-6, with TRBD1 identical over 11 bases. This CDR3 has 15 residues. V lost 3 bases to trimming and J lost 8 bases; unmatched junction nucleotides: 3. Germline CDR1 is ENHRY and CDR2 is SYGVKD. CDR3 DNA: TGTGCCATCAGTGACCCGGACAGGGGGCATTCACCCCTCCACTTT. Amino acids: CAISDPDRGHSPLHF.

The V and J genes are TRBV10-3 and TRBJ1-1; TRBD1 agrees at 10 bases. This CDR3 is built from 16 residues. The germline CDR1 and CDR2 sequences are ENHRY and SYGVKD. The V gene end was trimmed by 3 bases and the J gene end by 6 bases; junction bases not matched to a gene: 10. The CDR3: CAISDRDRGSGAEAFF. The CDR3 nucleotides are TGTGCCATCAGTGATCGGGACAGGGGATCCGGGGCTGAAGCTTTCTTT.

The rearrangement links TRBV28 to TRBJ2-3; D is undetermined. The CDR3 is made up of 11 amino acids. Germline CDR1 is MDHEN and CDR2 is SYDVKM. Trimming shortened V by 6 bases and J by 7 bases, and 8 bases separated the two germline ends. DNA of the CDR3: TGTGCCAGCAGCCCCGGGTATACGCAGTATTTT. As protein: CASSPGYTQYF.